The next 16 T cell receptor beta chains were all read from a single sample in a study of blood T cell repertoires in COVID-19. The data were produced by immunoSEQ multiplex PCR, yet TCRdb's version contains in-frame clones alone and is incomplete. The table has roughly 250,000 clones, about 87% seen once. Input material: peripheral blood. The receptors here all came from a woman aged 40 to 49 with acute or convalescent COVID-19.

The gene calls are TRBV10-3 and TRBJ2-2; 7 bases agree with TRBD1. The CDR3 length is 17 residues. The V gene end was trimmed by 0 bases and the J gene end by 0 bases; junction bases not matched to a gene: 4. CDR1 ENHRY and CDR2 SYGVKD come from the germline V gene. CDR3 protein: CAISESLGTANTGELFF. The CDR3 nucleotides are TGTGCCATCAGTGAGTCTCTAGGGACAGCGAACACCGGGGAGCTGTTTTTT.

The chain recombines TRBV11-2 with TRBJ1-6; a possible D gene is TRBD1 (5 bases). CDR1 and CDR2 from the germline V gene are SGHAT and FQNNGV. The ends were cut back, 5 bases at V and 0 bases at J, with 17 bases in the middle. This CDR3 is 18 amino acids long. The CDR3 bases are TGTGCCAGCAGCCTAAATGCGGGGGGGAGCTCCTATAATTCACCCCTCCACTTT. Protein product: CASSLNAGGSSYNSPLHF.

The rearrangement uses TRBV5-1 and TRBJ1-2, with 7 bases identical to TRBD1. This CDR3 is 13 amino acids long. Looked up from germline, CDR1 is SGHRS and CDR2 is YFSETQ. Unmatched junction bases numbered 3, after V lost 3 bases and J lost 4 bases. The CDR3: CASSSDRAYGYTF. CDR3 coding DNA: TGCGCCAGCAGCTCTGACAGGGCCTATGGCTACACCTTC.

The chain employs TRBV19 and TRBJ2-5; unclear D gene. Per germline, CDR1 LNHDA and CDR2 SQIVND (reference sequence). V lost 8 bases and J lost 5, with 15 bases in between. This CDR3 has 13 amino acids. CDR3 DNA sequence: TGTGCCAGTCGCCGGGTACTTGGGGAGACCCAGTACTTC. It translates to CASRRVLGETQYF.

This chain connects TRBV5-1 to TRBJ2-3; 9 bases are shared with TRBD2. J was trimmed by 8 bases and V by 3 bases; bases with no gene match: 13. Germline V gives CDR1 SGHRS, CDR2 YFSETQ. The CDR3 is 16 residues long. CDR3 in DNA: TGCGCCAGCAGCTCAGGGACTAGCCGGGCCCAGGGTACGCAGTATTTT. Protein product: CASSSGTSRAQGTQYF.

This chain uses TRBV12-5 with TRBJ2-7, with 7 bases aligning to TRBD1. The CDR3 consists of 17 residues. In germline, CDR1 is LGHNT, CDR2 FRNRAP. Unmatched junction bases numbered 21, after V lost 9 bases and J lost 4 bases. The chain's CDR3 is CARLSGQAIPRQYEQYV. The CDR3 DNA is TGTGCTAGGCTATCAGGACAGGCTATCCCGCGACAGTACGAGCAGTACGTC.

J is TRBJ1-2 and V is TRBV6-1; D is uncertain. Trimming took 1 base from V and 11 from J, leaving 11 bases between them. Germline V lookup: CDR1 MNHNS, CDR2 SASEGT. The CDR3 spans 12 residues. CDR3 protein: CASSEELGRYTF. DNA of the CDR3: TGTGCCAGCAGTGAAGAGTTAGGGAGGTACACCTTC.

CDR3 nucleotides: TGTGCCAGCAGTTTATTGGACAGGGAACTCTCCTACGAGCAGTACGTC. Translation gives CASSLLDRELSYEQYV. The chain recombines TRBV27 with TRBJ2-7, with 8 bases that match TRBD1. V lost 1 base, J lost 0 bases, and 5 bases stayed unmatched. CDR3 length: 16 residues. Germline-derived CDR1 and CDR2 are MNHEY and SMNVEV (reference sequence).

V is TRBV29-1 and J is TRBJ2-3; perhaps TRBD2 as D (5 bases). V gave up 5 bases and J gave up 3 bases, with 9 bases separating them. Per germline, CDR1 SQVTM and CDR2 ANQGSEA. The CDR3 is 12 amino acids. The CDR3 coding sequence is TGCAGCGTTCGGGATCCAACAGATACGCAGTATTTT. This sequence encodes CSVRDPTDTQYF.

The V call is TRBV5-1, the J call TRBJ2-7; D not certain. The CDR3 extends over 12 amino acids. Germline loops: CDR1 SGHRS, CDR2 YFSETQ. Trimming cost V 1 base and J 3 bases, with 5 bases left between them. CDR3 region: CASSLNGYEQYV. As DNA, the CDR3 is TGCGCCAGCAGCTTGAACGGCTACGAGCAGTACGTC.

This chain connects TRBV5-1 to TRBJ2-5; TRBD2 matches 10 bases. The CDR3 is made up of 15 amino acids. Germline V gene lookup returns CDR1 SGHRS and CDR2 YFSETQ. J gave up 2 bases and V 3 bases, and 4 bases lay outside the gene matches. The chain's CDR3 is CASSYLSGGQETQYF. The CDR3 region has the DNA TGCGCCAGCAGCTACCTTAGCGGGGGGCAAGAGACCCAGTACTTC.

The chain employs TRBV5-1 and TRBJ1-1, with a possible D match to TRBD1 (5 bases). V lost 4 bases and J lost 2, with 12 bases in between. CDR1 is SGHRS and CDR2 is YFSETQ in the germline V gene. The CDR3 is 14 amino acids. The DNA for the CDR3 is TGCGCCAGCAGCCCGACAGATATAAACACTGAAGCTTTCTTT. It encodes CASSPTDINTEAFF.

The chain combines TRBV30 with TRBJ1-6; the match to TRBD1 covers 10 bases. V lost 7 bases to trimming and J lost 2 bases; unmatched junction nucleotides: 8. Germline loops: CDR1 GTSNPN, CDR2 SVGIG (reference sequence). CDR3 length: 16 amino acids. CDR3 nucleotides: TGTGCCTCGACAGGGGGCGCGGTCCCCTATAATTCACCCCTCCACTTT. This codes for CASTGGAVPYNSPLHF.

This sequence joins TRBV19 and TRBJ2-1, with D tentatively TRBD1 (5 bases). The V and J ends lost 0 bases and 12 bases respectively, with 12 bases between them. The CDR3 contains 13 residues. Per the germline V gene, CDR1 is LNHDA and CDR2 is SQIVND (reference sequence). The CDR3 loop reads CASSIDDSGSQFF. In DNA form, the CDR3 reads TGTGCCAGTAGTATAGATGACAGTGGTTCGCAGTTCTTC.

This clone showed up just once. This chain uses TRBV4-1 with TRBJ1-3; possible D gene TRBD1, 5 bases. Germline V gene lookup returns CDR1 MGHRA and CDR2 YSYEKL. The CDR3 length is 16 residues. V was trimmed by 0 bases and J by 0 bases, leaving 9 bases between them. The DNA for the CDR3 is TGCGCCAGCAGCCAAGATGACAGATCCTCTGGAAACACCATATATTTT. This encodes CASSQDDRSSGNTIYF.

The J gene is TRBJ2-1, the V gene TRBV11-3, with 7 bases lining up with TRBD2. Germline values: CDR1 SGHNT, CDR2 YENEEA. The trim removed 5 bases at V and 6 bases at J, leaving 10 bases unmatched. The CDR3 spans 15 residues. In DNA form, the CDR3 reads TGTGCCAGCAGCCCACTGACTAGCCCGAGCAATGAGCAGTTCTTC. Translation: CASSPLTSPSNEQFF.